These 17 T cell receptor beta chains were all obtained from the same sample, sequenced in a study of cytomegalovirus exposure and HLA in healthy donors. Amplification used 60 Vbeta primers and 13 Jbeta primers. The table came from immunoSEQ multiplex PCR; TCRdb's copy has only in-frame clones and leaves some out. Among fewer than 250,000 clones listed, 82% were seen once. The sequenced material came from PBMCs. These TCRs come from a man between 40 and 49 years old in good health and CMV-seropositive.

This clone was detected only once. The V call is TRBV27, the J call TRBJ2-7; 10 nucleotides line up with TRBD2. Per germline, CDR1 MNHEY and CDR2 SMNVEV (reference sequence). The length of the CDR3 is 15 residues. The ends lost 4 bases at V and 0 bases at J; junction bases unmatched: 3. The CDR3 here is CASSSAGGLSYEQYV. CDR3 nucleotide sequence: TGTGCCAGCAGTTCAGCGGGAGGGCTCTCCTACGAGCAGTACGTC.

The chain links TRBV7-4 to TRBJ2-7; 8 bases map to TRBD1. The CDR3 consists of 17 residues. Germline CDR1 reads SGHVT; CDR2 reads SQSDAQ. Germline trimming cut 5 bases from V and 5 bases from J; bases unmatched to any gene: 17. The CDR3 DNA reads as TGTGCCAGCAGCCCCGGACAGGGATTATTTTCGTGCCACGAGCAGTACGTC. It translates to CASSPGQGLFSCHEQYV.

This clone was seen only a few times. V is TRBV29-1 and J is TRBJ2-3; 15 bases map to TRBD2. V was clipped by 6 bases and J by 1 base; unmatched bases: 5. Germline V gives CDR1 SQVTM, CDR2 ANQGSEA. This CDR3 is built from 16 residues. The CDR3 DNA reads TGCAGCGTACGGACTAGCGGGAGGGCCGGCACAGATACGCAGTATTTT. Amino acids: CSVRTSGRAGTDTQYF.

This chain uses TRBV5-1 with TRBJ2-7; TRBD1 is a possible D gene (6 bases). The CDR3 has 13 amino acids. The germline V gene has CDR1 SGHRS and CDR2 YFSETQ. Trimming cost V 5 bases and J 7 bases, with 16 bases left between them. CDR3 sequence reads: CASSWQGPGEQYF. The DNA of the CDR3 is TGCGCCAGCAGTTGGCAGGGGCCGGGGGAGCAGTACTTC.

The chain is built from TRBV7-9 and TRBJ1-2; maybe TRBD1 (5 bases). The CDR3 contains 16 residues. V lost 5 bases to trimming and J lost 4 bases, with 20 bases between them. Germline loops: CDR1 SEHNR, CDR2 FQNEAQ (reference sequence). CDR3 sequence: CASSLPLGGDPYGYTF. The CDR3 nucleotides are TGTGCCAGCAGCCTACCTCTCGGCGGGGACCCCTATGGCTACACCTTC.

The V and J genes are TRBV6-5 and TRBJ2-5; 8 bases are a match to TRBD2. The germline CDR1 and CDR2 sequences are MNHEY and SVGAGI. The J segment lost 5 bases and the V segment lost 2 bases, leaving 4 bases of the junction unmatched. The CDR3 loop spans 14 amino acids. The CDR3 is CASSYGGGRETQYF. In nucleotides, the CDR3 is TGTGCCAGCAGTTACGGCGGGGGGCGGGAGACCCAGTACTTC.

Here the CDR3 DNA reads TGTGCCAGCAGCACGGACACTTACAATGAGCAGTTCTTC. This sequence encodes CASSTDTYNEQFF. This sequence joins TRBV7-3 and TRBJ2-1, with D possibly TRBD1 on 5 matching bases. The germline V gene encodes CDR1 SGHTA and CDR2 FQGTGA. This CDR3 has 13 amino acids. With 5 bases removed from V and 4 bases from J, the gap between germline ends came to 9 bases.

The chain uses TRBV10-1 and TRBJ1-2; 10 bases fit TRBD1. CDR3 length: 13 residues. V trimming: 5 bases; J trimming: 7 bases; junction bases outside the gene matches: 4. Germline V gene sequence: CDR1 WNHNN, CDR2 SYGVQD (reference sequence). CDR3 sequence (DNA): TGCGCCAGCAGTCCGGGACAGGGGCTTGGCTACACCTTC. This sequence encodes CASSPGQGLGYTF.

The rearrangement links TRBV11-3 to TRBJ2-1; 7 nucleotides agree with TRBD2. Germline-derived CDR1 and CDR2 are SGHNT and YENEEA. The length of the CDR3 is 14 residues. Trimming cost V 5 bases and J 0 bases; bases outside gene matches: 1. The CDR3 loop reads CASSPGGSYNEQFF. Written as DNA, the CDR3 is TGTGCCAGCAGCCCGGGGGGCTCCTACAATGAGCAGTTCTTC. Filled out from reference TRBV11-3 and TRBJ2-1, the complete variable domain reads EAGVVQSPRYKIIEKKQPVAFWCNPISGHNTLYWYLQNLGQGPELLIRYENEEAVDDSQLPKDRFSAERLKGVDSTLKIQPAELGDSAVYLCASSPGGSYNEQFFGPGTRLTVL.

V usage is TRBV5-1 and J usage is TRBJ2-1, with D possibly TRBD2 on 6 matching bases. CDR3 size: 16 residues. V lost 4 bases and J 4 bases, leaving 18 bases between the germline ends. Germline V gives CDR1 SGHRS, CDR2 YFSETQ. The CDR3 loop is CASSPTLAQSYNEQFF. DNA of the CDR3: TGCGCCAGCAGCCCGACTCTAGCGCAATCATACAATGAGCAGTTCTTC.

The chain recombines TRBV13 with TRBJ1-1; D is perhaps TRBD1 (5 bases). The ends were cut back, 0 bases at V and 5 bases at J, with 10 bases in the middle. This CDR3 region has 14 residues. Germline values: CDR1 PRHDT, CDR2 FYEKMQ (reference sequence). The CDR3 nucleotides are TGTGCCAGCAGCTTAGGTCTGGGGCTGACTGAAGCTTTCTTT. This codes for CASSLGLGLTEAFF.

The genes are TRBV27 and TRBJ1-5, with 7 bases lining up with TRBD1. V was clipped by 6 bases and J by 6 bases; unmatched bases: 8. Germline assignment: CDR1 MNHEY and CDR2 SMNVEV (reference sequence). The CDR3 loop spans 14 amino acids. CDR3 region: CASSRTGVSQPQHF. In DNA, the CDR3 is TGTGCCAGCAGCCGAACAGGGGTGAGTCAGCCCCAGCATTTT.

The CDR3 sequence: CASSLVAGTRDNEQFF. The CDR3, as DNA: TGTGCCAGCAGCTTAGTCGCTGGGACTAGGGACAATGAGCAGTTCTTC. The J gene is TRBJ2-1, the V gene TRBV7-9; 8 bases align to TRBD2. CDR3 size: 16 residues. Germline V gene sequence: CDR1 SEHNR, CDR2 FQNEAQ (reference sequence). The J segment lost 5 bases and the V segment lost 1 base, leaving 7 bases of the junction unmatched.

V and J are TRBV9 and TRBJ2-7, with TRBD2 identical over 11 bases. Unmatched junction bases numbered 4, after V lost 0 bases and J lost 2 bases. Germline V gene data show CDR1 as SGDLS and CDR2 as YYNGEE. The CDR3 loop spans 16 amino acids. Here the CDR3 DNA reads TGTGCCAGCAGCGTAGGGGGACTAGCGGTAACCTACGAGCAGTACTTC. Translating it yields CASSVGGLAVTYEQYF.

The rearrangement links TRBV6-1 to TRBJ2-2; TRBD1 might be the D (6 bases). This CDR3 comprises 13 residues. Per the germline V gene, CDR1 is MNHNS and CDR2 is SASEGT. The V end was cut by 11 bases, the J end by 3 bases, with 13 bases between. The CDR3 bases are TGTGCCGGCCGCGGACAGTACACCGGGGAGCTGTTTTTT. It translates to CAGRGQYTGELFF.

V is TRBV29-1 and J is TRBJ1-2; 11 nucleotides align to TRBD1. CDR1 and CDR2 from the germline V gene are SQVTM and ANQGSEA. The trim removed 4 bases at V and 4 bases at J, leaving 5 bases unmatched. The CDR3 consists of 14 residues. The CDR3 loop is CSVVGQGASYGYTF. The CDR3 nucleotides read TGCAGCGTTGTAGGACAGGGGGCTAGCTATGGCTACACCTTC.

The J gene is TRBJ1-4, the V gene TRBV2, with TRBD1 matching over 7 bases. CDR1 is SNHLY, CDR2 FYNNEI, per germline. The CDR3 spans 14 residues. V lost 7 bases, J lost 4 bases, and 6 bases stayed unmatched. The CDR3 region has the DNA TGTGCCAGCATTAACAGGGGAGATAATGAAAAACTGTTTTTT. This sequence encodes CASINRGDNEKLFF.